What follows describes a single TCR beta chain. The record originates from a study of T cells expressing NK-cell markers. Study context: One of the eight sequenced donors was seronegative, whereas the other seven were HCMV-seropositive.

TCRdb reworked the 5' RACE reads into one entry per CDR3 protein, no DNA. This listing includes 350,000 to 400,000 distinct CDR3 sequences. The CDR3 runs 14 residues. Germline CDR1 and CDR2: SGDLS and YYNGEE. This receptor was taken from a woman in her fifties or sixties in good health. The sample comprised blood T cells: a sorted CD56 or NKG2C T cell subset, CD4+ or CD8+ T cells, or bulk PBMC T cells (not recorded which). J is TRBJ2-1 and V is TRBV9; the D call of TRBD2 rests on TCRdb alone, since no DNA is present to check it. CDR3 residues: CASSVGLAVNEQFF.